This record looks at one T cell receptor (beta chain) sequence and its context. Its antigen is as yet unknown. The record originates from a study of cytomegalovirus exposure and HLA in healthy donors. Broader study findings: The study listed roughly 150 cytomegalovirus-associated TCR beta chains. Of the V segments, some could not be distinguished, including TRBV6-2 and TRBV6-3, and were excluded.

J was trimmed by 5 bases and V by 4 bases; bases with no gene match: 15. The V gene's germline CDR1 is LGHNA and CDR2 YNFKEQ. The length of the CDR3 is 18 residues. The PCR employed 60 Vbeta primers together with 13 Jbeta primers. Assay used: immunoSEQ multiplex PCR; TCRdb lists only in-frame clones, some missing. The repertoire holds fewer than 200,000 clones, with more than 70% as singletons. Sample: PBMCs. J is TRBJ2-2 and V is TRBV4-2; 8 bases are shared with TRBD2. This clonotype originated in a woman aged 50 to 65 in good health and CMV-seropositive. CDR3 bases: TGTGCCAGCAGCCTTTGGGTGGCTGCGGGGGGAGGGACCGGGGAGCTGTTTTTT. It translates to CASSLWVAAGGGTGELFF.